These 17 T cell receptor beta chains came from one sample sequenced in a study of Graves' ophthalmopathy and Graves' hyperthyroidism. RNA transcripts served as template for amplifying TCR beta CDR3 sequences. Second-round multiplex PCR followed a first-round RT-PCR using HTBI primers. In TCRdb, the multiplex PCR reads were re-called with MiXCR into one record per CDR3 protein. The sample includes some 210,000 distinct CDR3 sequences, around 30% of them seen just once. Sequences were obtained from peripheral blood. The receptors derive from a man aged 45-65 years with Graves' ophthalmopathy.

This clonotype was detected ten times or more. V is TRBV4-1 and J is TRBJ2-3, with TRBD2 matching over 10 bases. J lost 5 bases, V lost 2 bases, and 7 bases had no gene match. The germline CDR1 and CDR2 sequences are MGHRA and YSYEKL. There are 16 residues in the CDR3. CDR3 loop: CASSQRLAGVVDTQYF. CDR3 nucleotide sequence: TGCGCCAGCAGCCAAAGGCTAGCGGGAGTGGTAGATACGCAGTATTTT.

This clonotype was counted at least ten times. The chain couples TRBV6-2 or TRBV6-3 to TRBJ2-7, with D possibly being TRBD1 (5 bases). The CDR3 sequence is 15 residues long. V was trimmed by 1 base and J by 6 bases, leaving 16 bases between them. Germline CDR1 is MNHEY and CDR2 is SVGEGT. CDR3 region: CASSYFWGSGGEQYF. CDR3 nucleotides: TGTGCCAGCAGTTACTTTTGGGGCTCTGGCGGCGAGCAGTACTTC.

The chain is built from TRBV12-3 or TRBV12-4 and TRBJ1-2, with D perhaps TRBD1 (6 bases). The CDR3 runs to 15 residues. The V end was cut by 4 bases, the J end by 1 base, with 13 bases between. CDR3 sequence reads: CASSSRGTFNYGYTF. The CDR3 DNA reads as TGTGCCAGCAGTTCCCGGGGGACATTTAACTATGGCTACACCTTC.

This clonotype occurred many times. The CDR3 is CASSQGITEAFF. In nucleotides, the CDR3 is TGTGCCAGCAGCCAAGGGATCACTGAAGCTTTCTTT. The rearrangement joins TRBV11-2 to TRBJ1-1; no clear D gene. CDR3 length equals 12 residues. Between the trimmed V and J ends, which lost 5 bases and 4 bases, there was a span of 8 bases. CDR1 and CDR2 (germline): SGHAT, FQNNGV. The full variable domain, with the rest looked up from reference TRBV11-2 and TRBJ1-1, is EAGVAQSPRYKIIEKRQSVAFWCNPISGHATLYWYQQILGQGPKLLIQFQNNGVVDDSQLPKDRFSAERLKGVDSTLKIQPAKLEDSAVYLCASSQGITEAFFGQGTRLTVV.

The chain joins TRBV12-3 or TRBV12-4 to TRBJ2-7, with TRBD1 identical over 7 bases. This CDR3 is 15 amino acids long. J was trimmed by 0 bases and V by 5 bases; bases with no gene match: 7. CDR3 nucleotide sequence: TGTGCCAGCAGTCCCGAGACAGGGCACTCCTACGAGCAGTACTTC. It translates to CASSPETGHSYEQYF.

The chain links TRBV18 to TRBJ2-7, with no clear D. V dropped 0 bases and J dropped 4 bases, with 4 bases sitting between them. Germline lookup yields CDR1 KGHSH and CDR2 LQKENI. The CDR3 is made up of 12 amino acids. The CDR3 DNA is TGTGCCAGCTCACCACCAACATACGAGCAGTACTTC. This codes for CASSPPTYEQYF. The full variable domain, completed using reference TRBV18 and TRBJ2-7, is NAGVMQNPRHLVRRRGQEARLRCSPMKGHSHVYWYRQLPEEGLKFMVYLQKENIIDESGMPKERFSAEFPKEGPSILRIQQVVRGDSAAYFCASSPPTYEQYFGPGTRLTVT.

This clonotype was recorded many times. The chain joins TRBV7-9 to TRBJ2-2, with D perhaps TRBD2 (6 bases). V was trimmed by 5 bases and J by 2 bases, leaving 9 bases between them. CDR3 length: 14 amino acids. Germline V lookup: CDR1 SEHNR, CDR2 FQNEAQ (reference sequence). CDR3 bases: TGTGCCAGCAGCCTAGGACTAAACACCGGGGAGCTGTTTTTT. As protein: CASSLGLNTGELFF.

The table lists this clonotype with many counts. The rearrangement joins TRBV7-8 to TRBJ1-5; 10 bases fit TRBD1. Germline V lookup: CDR1 SGHVS, CDR2 FQNEAQ. J was trimmed by 5 bases and V by 5 bases; bases with no gene match: 6. The CDR3 consists of 15 residues. Here the CDR3 reads CASSGAGTGDQPQHF. In DNA, the CDR3 is TGTGCCAGCAGCGGCGCCGGGACAGGGGATCAGCCCCAGCATTTT.

This clonotype was found many times. The V and J genes are TRBV29-1 and TRBJ1-1; D not resolved. V was cut by 6 bases and J by 5 bases, with 10 bases left in between. Germline V lookup: CDR1 SQVTM, CDR2 ANQGSEA. The CDR3 consists of 11 residues. The CDR3 sequence: CSVPRGTEAFF. CDR3 DNA: TGCAGCGTCCCCCGTGGGACTGAAGCTTTCTTT.

This clonotype was recorded at least ten times. This chain connects TRBV7-9 to TRBJ2-7; 10 bases fit TRBD1. The CDR3 totals 15 residues. The germline gives CDR1 SEHNR, CDR2 FQNEAQ (reference sequence). Germline trimming cut 0 bases from V and 5 bases from J; bases unmatched to any gene: 4. The CDR3 bases are TGTGCCAGCAGCTTAGCGGAGGGGACAGGGGACGAGCAGTACTTC. Amino acids: CASSLAEGTGDEQYF.

Many counts were recorded for this clonotype. It may be a read error: a sequence one base away is much more abundant. J is TRBJ1-2 and V is TRBV6-1, with D perhaps matching TRBD1 (5 bases). In germline, CDR1 is MNHNS, CDR2 SASEGT. The CDR3 contains 12 residues. CDR3 sequence: CVSTRANYGYTF. The CDR3 DNA reads TGTGTCAGCACCAGGGCTAACTATGGCTACACCTTC.

V is TRBV6-2 or TRBV6-3 and J is TRBJ2-7; 11 nucleotides align to TRBD2. V lost 2 bases and J lost 1; bases outside the gene matches: 1. CDR3 length: 15 residues. Germline V gene sequence: CDR1 MNHEY, CDR2 SVGEGT. In nucleotides, the CDR3 is TGTGCCAGCAGTTACGGGACTAGCGGTTCCTACGAGCAGTACTTC. Amino acid sequence: CASSYGTSGSYEQYF.

This clonotype appeared many times. Here the CDR3 DNA reads TGCGCCAGCAGCCCATCCAGGCAGCAAGAGACCCAGTACTTC. This encodes CASSPSRQQETQYF. V is TRBV4-1 and J is TRBJ2-5; D is uncertain. Trimming took 4 bases from V and 2 from J, leaving 11 bases between them. The CDR3 covers 14 residues. The germline gives CDR1 MGHRA, CDR2 YSYEKL.

This clonotype has at least ten counts. The chain is built from TRBV19 and TRBJ2-7; a possible D gene is TRBD2 (6 bases). The CDR3 contains 15 residues. The V end lost 3 bases, the J end lost 1 base, and 13 bases lay between the germline ends. Germline CDR1 is LNHDA and CDR2 is SQIVND (reference sequence). The CDR3, as DNA: TGTGCCAGTAGTATCGGTGCTAGCGCGTCCTACGAGCAGTACTTC. Translated, it gives CASSIGASASYEQYF.

This clonotype appeared many times. A much larger clone is a single base away; this may be a read error. The V gene is TRBV6-1, the J gene TRBJ1-1; weak D call: TRBD1 (6 bases). The germline CDR1 and CDR2 sequences are MNHNS and SASEGT. The germline V and J ends were trimmed by 6 bases and 6 bases, with 14 bases remaining between them. The CDR3 contains 13 residues. The CDR3 DNA follows: TGTGCCAGCAGCACAACAGGGAGAGCTGAAGCTTTCTTT. Protein: CASSTTGRAEAFF.

This clonotype was seen at least ten times. The chain is built from TRBV20-1 and TRBJ2-7, with D uncertain. CDR1 and CDR2 from the germline V gene are DFQATT and SNEGSKA (reference sequence). The CDR3 loop spans 12 amino acids. V lost 3 bases, J lost 2 bases, and 8 bases lay in between. The CDR3: CSASSEPYEQYF. CDR3 DNA: TGCAGTGCTAGTAGTGAACCCTACGAGCAGTACTTC.

The rearrangement links TRBV6-2 or TRBV6-3 to TRBJ1-1; the D gene is possibly TRBD1 (6 bases). This CDR3 is built from 14 residues. Deletions cut 2 bases from V and 5 bases from J, with 12 bases between. CDR1 is MNHEY and CDR2 is SVGEGT in the germline V gene. CDR3 sequence reads: CASSYEQGRTEAFF. CDR3 sequence (DNA): TGTGCCAGCAGTTACGAGCAGGGGCGGACTGAAGCTTTCTTT.